Listed here is a single T cell receptor beta chain. Its target is not known. Germline V gene sequence: CDR1 MNHNS, CDR2 SASEGT. V was clipped by 3 bases and J by 0 bases, with 3 bases between them. The CDR3 spans 13 residues. Clones were read by immunoSEQ multiplex PCR, and TCRdb kept only the in-frame ones, dropping some. The repertoire has roughly 100,000 clones, more than 85% of them found once; the top ten carry around 1.2%. The data were taken from a study of graft-versus-host responses after intestinal transplantation. Study-wide results and limits: In recipient marrow, GvH clones were found, and some appeared first in ileum or blood.

Sequenced here: unstimulated CD8+ T cells sorted from spleen or lymph node cells, sampled before intestinal transplant. The clonotype comes from a human donor who received an intestinal transplant. The chain carries TRBV6-1 and TRBJ1-3; D is uncertain. The CDR3 nucleotides are TGTGCCAGCAGTGAGATCTCTGGAAACACCATATATTTT. This encodes CASSEISGNTIYF.